What follows are 21 T cell receptor beta chains derived from one specimen sequenced in a study of blood T cells in healthy people across ages. The authors ran a second PCR of about 7 to 12 cycles using a sample-barcoded 5' primer and a J-beta primer mix. MiXCR, applied by TCRdb to the 5' RACE reads, yields one record per CDR3 protein. This table has about 650,000 distinct CDR3 sequences, about 50% appearing once. Sequences were obtained from blood. These TCRs come from a woman older than 75 in good health.

The chain carries TRBV4-3 and TRBJ2-1; 9 nucleotides agree with TRBD1. The CDR3 length is 15 residues. From germline, CDR1 is LGHNA and CDR2 YSLEER. V lost 3 bases and J lost 9; bases outside the gene matches: 9. CDR3 in DNA: TGCGCCAGCAGCCAGTCGGACAGGGGCATCGGTGAGCAGTTCTTC. It specifies CASSQSDRGIGEQFF.

This clonotype was found many times. V is TRBV29-1 and J is TRBJ2-5; D perhaps matches TRBD1 (5 bases). The CDR3 covers 13 residues. Germline CDR1 and CDR2: SQVTM and ANQGSEA. V lost 1 base and J 4 bases, leaving 10 bases between the germline ends. CDR3 DNA: TGCAGCGTTGAAGCGATGGGGCCAGAGACCCAGTACTTC. Encoded protein: CSVEAMGPETQYF.

The V and J genes are TRBV27 and TRBJ2-3; no clear D gene. The ends were cut back, 0 bases at V and 4 bases at J, with 11 bases in the middle. The CDR3 covers 15 residues. Per germline, CDR1 MNHEY and CDR2 SMNVEV (reference sequence). The CDR3 region is CASSLSAGRADTQYF. In DNA form, the CDR3 reads TGTGCCAGCAGTTTATCCGCCGGCCGCGCAGATACGCAGTATTTT.

There are many counts of this clonotype. This chain connects TRBV29-1 to TRBJ1-1; perhaps TRBD1 as D (6 bases). Trimming pared 7 bases from V and 0 bases from J, leaving 12 bases between. CDR1 and CDR2 (germline): SQVTM, ANQGSEA. This CDR3 contains 13 residues. Here the CDR3 DNA reads TGCAGCGCCGGGGGGGGGCTGAACACTGAAGCTTTCTTT. Amino acids: CSAGGGLNTEAFF.

The V and J genes are TRBV20-1 and TRBJ2-3, with 11 bases identical to TRBD2. The junction had 8 bases not matched to a gene; V was cut back by 5 bases and J by 4 bases. The CDR3 is 15 residues long. Germline values: CDR1 DFQATT, CDR2 SNEGSKA (reference sequence). CDR3 protein: CSAGLAGLNSDTQYF. CDR3 sequence (DNA): TGCAGTGCTGGACTAGCGGGCCTAAACTCAGATACGCAGTATTTT.

The chain uses TRBV28 and TRBJ2-1; TRBD1 matches at 7 bases. V gave up 5 bases and J gave up 13 bases; unmatched junction bases: 11. This CDR3 spans 13 amino acids. CDR1 is MDHEN and CDR2 is SYDVKM in the germline V gene. CDR3 bases: TGTGCCAGCAGTCGCACAGGGGTCGAGACCCAGTTCTTC. Amino acids: CASSRTGVETQFF.

This clonotype was recorded many times. V is TRBV12-3 or TRBV12-4 and J is TRBJ1-5; TRBD1 agrees at 7 bases. This CDR3 contains 13 residues. The ends lost 6 bases at V and 5 bases at J; junction bases unmatched: 4. For the CDR3, the DNA is TGTGCCAGCAGCTCCGACAGGGATCAGCCCCAGCATTTT. Its protein is CASSSDRDQPQHF.

Ten or more counts support this clonotype. V is TRBV4-1 and J is TRBJ2-3, with D perhaps matching TRBD1 or TRBD2 (5 bases each). In germline, CDR1 is MGHRA, CDR2 YSYEKL. CDR3 length: 14 amino acids. V lost 0 bases to trimming and J lost 6 bases, with 10 bases between them. CDR3 sequence (DNA): TGCGCCAGCAGCCAAGATAGGGACCTCGATACGCAGTATTTT. It codes for CASSQDRDLDTQYF.

This clonotype was observed at least ten times. The V and J genes are TRBV12-3 or TRBV12-4 and TRBJ2-4, with D uncertain. Trimming cost V 6 bases and J 0 bases, with 6 bases left between them. The CDR3 spans 13 residues. The CDR3 is CASRELAKNIQYF. The CDR3 nucleotides read TGTGCCAGCAGAGAATTAGCCAAAAACATTCAGTACTTC.

This clonotype was found once. The rearrangement joins TRBV15 to TRBJ2-5; the match to TRBD2 covers 14 bases. Germline-derived CDR1 and CDR2 are LNHNV and YYDKDF (reference sequence). The CDR3 runs 16 residues. V dropped 8 bases and J dropped 1; count of bases not matched to a gene: 6. The CDR3 protein is CATETGTSGSQETQYF. CDR3 in DNA: TGTGCCACCGAGACCGGGACTAGCGGGAGCCAAGAGACCCAGTACTTC.

The rearrangement uses TRBV5-1 and TRBJ2-2; 12 nucleotides align to TRBD2. The CDR3 sequence is 15 residues long. Germline trimming cut 4 bases from V and 9 bases from J; bases unmatched to any gene: 7. CDR1 SGHRS and CDR2 YFSETQ come from the germline V gene. The CDR3 bases are TGCGCCAGCAGCCAAGGGACTAGCGGGCACCGGGAGCTGTTTTTT. Its protein is CASSQGTSGHRELFF.

Ten or more counts support this clonotype. The V call is TRBV3-1, the J call TRBJ2-5; D ambiguous. V shed 7 bases and J shed 5 bases, with 14 bases lying between them. Per germline, CDR1 LGHDT and CDR2 YNNKEL (reference sequence). The CDR3 loop spans 13 amino acids. CDR3 sequence reads: CASKRTSIETQYF. The CDR3 bases are TGTGCCAGCAAAAGAACAAGTATTGAGACCCAGTACTTC.

About this clonotype: Its ends do not fully match the called genes, so a read error is possible. The DNA for the CDR3 is TGCGCCTGCAGCCAAGTGACTAGTCCCTACAATGAGCAGTTCTTC. Translated: CACSQVTSPYNEQFF. The J gene is TRBJ2-1, the V gene TRBV4-1, with D tentatively TRBD2 (6 bases). Germline assignment: CDR1 MGHRA and CDR2 YSYEKL. The length of the CDR3 is 15 residues.

In the case of this clonotype: This may be a read error: a much more frequent sequence differs by one nucleotide. This chain joins TRBV18 and TRBJ2-3, with 8 bases that match TRBD2. Germline loops: CDR1 KGHSH, CDR2 LQKENI. J was trimmed by 6 bases and V by 8 bases; bases with no gene match: 7. This CDR3 contains 13 residues. The DNA of the CDR3 is TGTGCCAGCACACTAGCGGCATATGATACGCAGTATTTT. Amino acid sequence: CASTLAAYDTQYF.

The sample holds many counts of this clonotype. The rearrangement joins TRBV7-9 to TRBJ2-1, with D possibly being TRBD1 (5 bases). There are 16 residues in the CDR3. V shed 3 bases and J shed 1 base, with 13 bases lying between them. CDR1 is SEHNR, CDR2 FQNEAQ, per germline (reference sequence). CDR3 sequence reads: CASSFYRTRSYNEQFF. As DNA, the CDR3 is TGTGCCAGCAGCTTCTACAGGACAAGGTCCTACAATGAGCAGTTCTTC.

The V and J genes are TRBV10-3 and TRBJ2-2; 7 nucleotides match TRBD2. CDR1 and CDR2 (germline): ENHRY, SYGVKD. The CDR3 has 16 amino acids. V was clipped by 4 bases and J by 0 bases; unmatched bases: 5. For the CDR3, the DNA is TGTGCCATCAGTGGGGCCGGGACTACGAACACCGGGGAGCTGTTTTTT. It yields the protein CAISGAGTTNTGELFF.

The chain links TRBV7-2 to TRBJ2-6; D gene uncertain. The V gene's germline CDR1 is SGHTA and CDR2 FQGNSA. This CDR3 has 15 residues. V lost 5 bases and J 1 base, leaving 9 bases between the germline ends. The CDR3 is CASSPSKSGANVLTF. In DNA, the CDR3 is TGTGCCAGCAGCCCATCGAAGTCTGGGGCCAACGTCCTGACTTTC.

The chain recombines TRBV12-3 or TRBV12-4 with TRBJ1-1; no firm D call. Trimming took 5 bases from V and 7 from J, leaving 17 bases between them. The CDR3 covers 14 residues. This CDR3 reads CASSLDAWPSEAFF. As DNA, the CDR3 is TGTGCCAGCAGTCTAGATGCCTGGCCGAGTGAAGCTTTCTTT.

V gene TRBV29-1 combines with J gene TRBJ2-7, with D unclear. The ends were cut back, 5 bases at V and 4 bases at J, with 12 bases in the middle. CDR1 and CDR2 from the germline V gene are SQVTM and ANQGSEA. This CDR3 comprises 12 residues. The CDR3 here is CSVLGNRYEQYF. Written as DNA, the CDR3 is TGCAGCGTTCTGGGAAACCGGTACGAGCAGTACTTC.

The chain couples TRBV5-1 to TRBJ2-3, with D maybe TRBD2 (6 bases). The CDR3 is 15 residues long. V was clipped by 1 base and J by 2 bases, with 11 bases between them. CDR1 SGHRS and CDR2 YFSETQ come from the germline V gene. DNA for the CDR3: TGCGCCAGCAGCTTGAAGGGCGGGGTCACAGATACGCAGTATTTT. It specifies CASSLKGGVTDTQYF.

The gene calls are TRBV7-9 and TRBJ2-1; TRBD2 matches 10 bases. V shed 6 bases and J 7 bases; nucleotides not matched to a gene: 9. Germline values: CDR1 SEHNR, CDR2 FQNEAQ (reference sequence). CDR3 length: 15 amino acids. The CDR3 coding sequence is TGTGCCAGCAGACCCACTAGCGGGGTGGTAAATGAGCAGTTCTTC. Its translation: CASRPTSGVVNEQFF.